The T cell receptor beta chain under discussion was sequenced for a study of CD8 T cells in Susac syndrome. Study conclusions and caveats: In Susac syndrome, CD4+ T cell repertoires lacked any clonal expansion.

Definite or probable Susac syndrome was diagnosed using recently defined diagnostic criteria. Reverse transcription used about 0.45 to 1 ug RNA and random hexamers. TCRdb reprocessed the immunoSEQ multiplex PCR reads via MiXCR and lists one record per CDR3 protein. The sample lists more than 150,000 distinct CDR3 sequences; about 96% were seen once. Concerning this clonotype: Antigen unknown.

This clonotype was obtained from a human donor with Susac syndrome. The sequencing sample was made of CD4+ T cells from PBMCs.

DNA of the CDR3: TGCGCCAGCAGCCCGCTTATCGGGCGTGAGCAGTACGTC. Amino acids: CASSPLIGREQYV. This chain links TRBV4-1 with TRBJ2-7; D not certain. The CDR3 covers 13 residues. Germline V gives CDR1 MGHRA, CDR2 YSYEKL. V lost 4 bases, J lost 7 bases, and 14 bases lay in between.